The present T cell receptor (beta chain) was sequenced within a study of post-analysis software for immune sequencing data (dated by TCRdb to 2013 to 2016). With respect to the entire study: Recorded disease courses included relapsing-remitting, secondary progressive and progressive-relapsing multiple sclerosis, with some patients lacking subtype annotation. A subset of samples was prepared in parallel using single-end sample barcoding, then pooled and co-amplified after Illumina adapter ligation. The multiple sclerosis patient repertoires were compared with approximately 11 previously published healthy control repertoires from donors aged 6 to 25 years.

Broad study findings and their caveats: Patients showed significantly higher frequencies than controls for a handful of TRBV segments, among them TRBV5-6, TRBV5-1 and TRBV20-1. The control group was slightly older than the multiple sclerosis patient group. When samples were clustered directly using the F measure, samples prepared in the same batch co-clustered strongly, which prompted a batch-effect correction. Compared with controls, multiple sclerosis patients had significantly lower normalized Chao1 diversity, a finding suggesting substantial peripheral T-cell clonal expansion.

Library method: PCR. The instrument given in TCRdb is Illumina HiSeq 2500. Unique molecular identifiers were incorporated into TCR beta cDNA libraries to reduce PCR and sequencing biases. Roughly 500,000 cDNA molecules were obtained per 1 to 10 million input T cells, so each molecule approximated one T cell. The patient libraries were prepared and sequenced with the same protocol used for the earlier healthy control dataset. Samples belonging to the same batch were prepared together, multiplexed and sequenced on a shared HiSeq lane. From the authors' description of their analysis: MIGEC handled the raw barcoded reads, throwing out single-read molecular identifier groups before consensus assembly and CDR3 extraction. Clonotype tables were post-analysed with VDJtools, normalizing diversity by down-sampling all datasets to the smallest sample size. Repertoire overlap clustering matched CDR3 amino acid but not nucleotide sequences to correct batch-related cross-sample contamination. TCRdb handled the public reads itself, with Q25 trimming in fastp and clone calling in MiXCR, and kept productive beta chains. Here each entry gathers all rows of one CDR3 protein and keeps the most common genes and DNA. The V and J calls were not made by the authors but by TCRdb's processing. The sample table records hundreds of thousands of distinct CDR3 sequences; roughly half of these occur just once. Of the sample, approximately 4.5% is held by the ten largest clones.

To demonstrate the VDJtools post-analysis software, the study profiled TCR beta repertoires from the peripheral blood of some 13 young patients with multiple sclerosis. Multiple sclerosis patients were children and adolescents aged 6 to 15 years. With regard to this clonotype: Its antigen is not yet known. No base qualities exist here, and no much larger clone lies one base off it.

Trimmed from V: 2 bases; trimmed from J: 4 bases; junction bases lacking a gene match: 3. From the cysteine up to the phenylalanine, the CDR3 has a length of 15 residues. Solely the CDR3 DNA is kept, with 45 bases framed from the first base. As encoded in the germline V gene, CDR1 is SGDLS while CDR2 is YYNGEE. The clonotype originates from a girl aged 10-17 years with multiple sclerosis. The sequence joins TRBV9 to TRBJ2-1; 10 bases in between match TRBD2. Input material: blood. CDR3 protein: CASSVGLAEYNEQFF. Here is the DNA: TGTGCCAGCAGCGTCGGACTAGCGGAGTACAATGAGCAGTTCTTC.